The clone carrying this T cell receptor (beta chain) has more than one count but fewer than ten. The target antigen is unknown. V shed 0 bases, J shed 6 bases, and the junction held 0 bases outside the gene matches. Germline CDR1 reads SGHRS; CDR2 reads YFSETQ. There are 13 residues in the CDR3. Following RNA extraction, reverse transcription yielded cDNA that acted as the sequencing template. Assay used: immunoSEQ multiplex PCR; TCRdb lists only in-frame clones, some missing. Of about 100,000 clones listed, approximately 59% are singletons. This specimen comes from a study of CD8+ T cells in alopecia areata. The researchers isolated CD4+ and CD8+ T cells from PBMCs by sorting. Study-wide points: Mice gave a clearer picture of TCR sharing than patients did, possibly for HLA-related reasons. The study also sequences resident alphabeta T cells of normal skin in scalp samples. Normal scalp showed lower clonality than lesional scalp, especially alopecia totalis/universalis.

J is TRBJ2-1 and V is TRBV5-1; 7 positions agree with TRBD1. The sequencing sample was made of CD8+ T cells sorted from blood. The TCR was taken from a human donor in good health. The CDR3 DNA follows: TGCGCCAGCAGCTTGGGACAGGGCAATGAGCAGTTCTTC. It yields the protein CASSLGQGNEQFF. Together with reference TRBV5-1 and TRBJ2-1, the CDR3 gives the full variable domain: KAGVTQTPRYLIKTRGQQVTLSCSPISGHRSVSWYQQTPGQGLQFLFEYFSETQRNKGNFPGRFSGRQFSNSRSEMNVSTLELGDSALYLCASSLGQGNEQFFGPGTRLTVL.